Each of the 17 T cell receptor beta chains below was sequenced from the same sample in a study of somatic mutations in cytotoxic T cells in rheumatoid arthritis (dated by TCRdb to about 2017). Libraries were made using the immunoSEQ multiplex PCR assay. TCRdb took this table from immuneACCESS and kept in-frame rearrangements with V and J called. Such tables lack part of the clones; where checked against another copy, unresolved V genes explain under half of the gap, and the rest is unexplained. For this sample there are over 2,000 clones; 84% appear just once. The ten top clones hold around two fifths of the sample. Sequencing used CD8+ T cells sorted from blood. The receptors stem from an adult with rheumatoid arthritis.

The genes are TRBV5-5 and TRBJ1-3; D call uncertain. The CDR3 contains 15 residues. V was pared by 2 bases and J by 3 bases, with 12 bases between. CDR1 is SGHKS, CDR2 YYEKEE, per germline (reference sequence). The CDR3 is CASSFLSGYGNTIYF. The CDR3 DNA reads TGTGCCAGCAGCTTCTTATCGGGTTATGGAAACACCATATATTTT.

The chain joins TRBV9 to TRBJ2-7; 8 nucleotides align to TRBD1. Germline V gives CDR1 SGDLS, CDR2 YYNGEE. V gave up 4 bases and J gave up 7 bases; unmatched junction bases: 7. The CDR3 contains 13 residues. The CDR3, as DNA: TGTGCCAGCAGCCCAGGGACAGGTAGGGAGCAGTACTTC. Its translation is CASSPGTGREQYF.

The J gene is TRBJ1-1, the V gene TRBV2, with unresolved D. V was trimmed by 8 bases and J by 0 bases, leaving 10 bases between them. In germline, CDR1 is SNHLY, CDR2 FYNNEI. The CDR3 consists of 13 residues. CDR3 loop: CASPPVVNTEAFF. Written as DNA, the CDR3 is TGTGCCAGCCCTCCGGTGGTGAACACTGAAGCTTTCTTT. The whole variable domain, remainder taken from reference TRBV2 and TRBJ1-1, is EPEVTQTPSHQVTQMGQEVILRCVPISNHLYFYWYRQILGQKVEFLVSFYNNEISEKSEIFDDQFSVERPDGSNFTLKIRSTKLEDSAMYFCASPPVVNTEAFFGQGTRLTVV.

By share of the sample, this clone is large. The J gene is TRBJ2-7, the V gene TRBV5-1; D unresolved. This CDR3 spans 14 amino acids. Between the trimmed V and J ends, which lost 0 bases and 2 bases, there was a span of 9 bases. CDR1 is SGHRS and CDR2 is YFSETQ in the germline V gene. CDR3 sequence: CASSLANSAYEQYF. CDR3 in DNA: TGCGCCAGCAGCTTGGCAAACAGTGCCTACGAGCAGTACTTC.

The chain has TRBV4-3 and TRBJ2-2; D may match TRBD1 or TRBD2 (5 bases each). CDR3 length equals 15 residues. The ends were cut back, 1 base at V and 6 bases at J, with 12 bases in the middle. Per germline, CDR1 LGHNA and CDR2 YSLEER. CDR3 nucleotides: TGCGCCAGCAGCCAAGGGGCCAGGGACGCCGGGGAGCTGTTTTTT. This gives the protein CASSQGARDAGELFF.

The CDR3 is CASSLSWSARELFF. The CDR3 DNA reads as TGTGCCAGCAGCTTAAGCTGGTCCGCGAGGGAGCTGTTTTTT. V usage is TRBV7-6 and J usage is TRBJ2-2; D is ambiguous. CDR3 size: 14 residues. CDR1 and CDR2 from the germline V gene are SGHVS and FNYEAQ. Trimming pared 2 bases from V and 9 bases from J, leaving 13 bases between.

The V gene is TRBV6-4, the J gene TRBJ2-1, with no clear D. The V gene's germline CDR1 is MRHNA and CDR2 SNTAGT. Trimming took off 3 bases at V and 12 bases at J, with 15 bases between the two ends. The CDR3 sequence is 13 residues long. CDR3 bases: TGTGCCAGCAGTGATTTTGTGGGGATGTGGCAGTTCTTC. Encoded protein: CASSDFVGMWQFF.

This clone was seen just once. The chain carries TRBV5-4 and TRBJ2-2; maybe TRBD1 (6 bases). V shed 1 base and J shed 0 bases, with 10 bases lying between them. CDR3 length equals 16 residues. Germline-derived CDR1 and CDR2 are SGHNT and YYREEE (reference sequence). The CDR3, as DNA: TGTGCCAGCAGCTTGTATAGGGGGTCGAACACCGGGGAGCTGTTTTTT. This translates into CASSLYRGSNTGELFF.

This CDR3 is CASRERGPQQDTQYF. For the CDR3, the DNA is TGTGCCAGCAGGGAACGGGGTCCGCAACAAGATACGCAGTATTTT. The chain joins TRBV6-5 to TRBJ2-3; D may be TRBD2 (5 bases). This CDR3 contains 15 residues. V dropped 6 bases and J dropped 5 bases, with 18 bases sitting between them. In germline, CDR1 is MNHEY, CDR2 SVGAGI.

The rearrangement links TRBV11-2 to TRBJ2-7; D is possibly TRBD2 (6 bases). CDR3 length equals 16 residues. CDR1 and CDR2 from the germline V gene are SGHAT and FQNNGV. Trimming cost V 1 base and J 3 bases, with 16 bases left between them. The CDR3 reads CASSLGDSNIFYEQYF. CDR3 sequence (DNA): TGTGCCAGCAGCTTAGGGGACTCCAACATTTTCTACGAGCAGTACTTC.

This chain uses TRBV5-1 with TRBJ2-2; 8 nucleotides agree with TRBD2. Germline CDR1 is SGHRS and CDR2 is YFSETQ. Trimming took 1 base from V and 6 from J; bases not matched to a gene: 2. This CDR3 is 14 amino acids long. The CDR3 DNA follows: TGCGCCAGCAGCTTGTTTAGCGGGGCCGGGGAGCTGTTTTTT. Its protein is CASSLFSGAGELFF.

The rearrangement links TRBV4-1 to TRBJ2-3, with unresolved D. The ends were cut back, 0 bases at V and 6 bases at J, with 22 bases in the middle. Germline V lookup: CDR1 MGHRA, CDR2 YSYEKL. The length of the CDR3 is 18 residues. CDR3 sequence (DNA): TGCGCCAGCAGCCAAGAATTGGCATCCGGTCTTTTGGCCGATACGCAGTATTTT. Translating it yields CASSQELASGLLADTQYF.

This clone was detected once. CDR3 DNA sequence: TGTGCCTGGAGGGGGTCGATCGGGGAGCTGTTTTTT. It encodes CAWRGSIGELFF. This chain connects TRBV30 to TRBJ2-2; no definite D call. The germline CDR1 and CDR2 sequences are GTSNPN and SVGIG (reference sequence). The CDR3 extends over 12 amino acids. V was trimmed by 3 bases and J by 7 bases, leaving 9 bases between them. Filled out from reference TRBV30 and TRBJ2-2, the complete variable domain reads SQTIHQWPATLVQPVGSPLSLECTVEGTSNPNLYWYRQAAGRGLQLLFYSVGIGQISSEVPQNLSASRPQDRQFILSSKKLLLSDSGFYLCAWRGSIGELFFGEGSRLTVL.

The chain is built from TRBV5-1 and TRBJ1-1; the D gene is possibly TRBD1 (5 bases). This CDR3 is built from 14 residues. The V gene lost 4 bases and the J gene lost 0 bases, with 10 bases spanning the gap. The germline V gene encodes CDR1 SGHRS and CDR2 YFSETQ. The CDR3 DNA follows: TGCGCCAGCAGCACCCAGGGTCTGAACACTGAAGCTTTCTTT. It codes for CASSTQGLNTEAFF.

This chain connects TRBV13 to TRBJ2-3; D is perhaps TRBD2 (5 bases). Germline lookup yields CDR1 PRHDT and CDR2 FYEKMQ (reference sequence). CDR3 length: 14 residues. Trimming pared 5 bases from V and 4 bases from J, leaving 13 bases between. The DNA for the CDR3 is TGTGCCAGCAGCACTGGACTGGAGGCAGATACGCAGTATTTT. This sequence encodes CASSTGLEADTQYF.

This chain joins TRBV19 and TRBJ2-7; D remains unclear. The CDR3 covers 14 residues. Trimming pared 3 bases from V and 0 bases from J, leaving 9 bases between. The germline V gene has CDR1 LNHDA and CDR2 SQIVND (reference sequence). The DNA for the CDR3 is TGTGCCAGTAGTATTTCGGCTAGCTCCTACGAGCAGTACTTC. Its translation is CASSISASSYEQYF. The full variable domain, its missing parts supplied by reference TRBV19 and TRBJ2-7, is DGGITQSPKYLFRKEGQNVTLSCEQNLNHDAMYWYRQDPGQGLRLIYYSQIVNDFQKGDIAEGYSVSREKKESFPLTVTSAQKNPTAFYLCASSISASSYEQYFGPGTRLTVT.

The V call is TRBV7-9, the J call TRBJ1-1; D is possibly TRBD1 (5 bases). V shed 6 bases and J shed 3 bases, with 14 bases lying between them. This CDR3 has 14 residues. From germline, CDR1 is SEHNR and CDR2 FQNEAQ (reference sequence). CDR3 sequence: CASRWGYGDTEAFF. CDR3 nucleotide sequence: TGTGCCAGCAGGTGGGGGTACGGTGACACTGAAGCTTTCTTT. Complete variable domain (other parts from reference TRBV7-9 and TRBJ1-1): DTGVSQNPRHKITKRGQNVTFRCDPISEHNRLYWYRQTLGQGPEFLTYFQNEAQLEKSRLLSDRFSAERPKGSFSTLEIQRTEQGDSAMYLCASRWGYGDTEAFFGQGTRLTVV.